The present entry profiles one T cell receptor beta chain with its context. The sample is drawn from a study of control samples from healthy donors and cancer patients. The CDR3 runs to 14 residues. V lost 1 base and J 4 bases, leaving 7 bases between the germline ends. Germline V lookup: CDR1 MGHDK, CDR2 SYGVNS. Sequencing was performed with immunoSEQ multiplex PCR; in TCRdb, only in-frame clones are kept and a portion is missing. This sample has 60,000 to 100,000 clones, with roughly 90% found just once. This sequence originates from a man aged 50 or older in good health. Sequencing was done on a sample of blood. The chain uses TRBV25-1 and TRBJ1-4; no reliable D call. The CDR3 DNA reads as TGTGCCAGCAGTGAATTTAGGAATAATGAAAAACTGTTTTTT. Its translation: CASSEFRNNEKLFF. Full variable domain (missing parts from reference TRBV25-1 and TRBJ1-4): EADIYQTPRYLVIGTGKKITLECSQTMGHDKMYWYQQDPGMELHLIHYSYGVNSTEKGDLSSESTVSRIRTEHFPLTLESARPSHTSQYLCASSEFRNNEKLFFGSGTQLSVL.